This TCR beta chain was captured in a study of cytomegalovirus exposure and HLA in healthy donors. A word on this clone: Antigen unknown.

Germline loops: CDR1 KGHSH, CDR2 LQKENI. The CDR3 loop spans 15 amino acids. V lost 2 bases, J lost 3 bases, and 14 bases lay in between. Measured with immunoSEQ multiplex PCR; TCRdb has only the in-frame clones, and not every one. The profile shows some 160,000 clones, roughly nine tenths of them singletons. Notes on the study in general: Confirmation in vitro established that a few CMV-associated chains were specific for CMV antigens. TCR sequences were mostly rare, though some public TCRs occurred in many donors. Investigators reported 150 to 200 TCR beta chains as tied to cytomegalovirus.

This chain connects TRBV18 to TRBJ2-7; D uncertain. The clonotype comes from a man younger than 30 in good health and CMV-seronegative. Sequenced input: PBMCs. The CDR3 is CASSPFARSDYEQYF. Written as DNA, the CDR3 is TGTGCCAGCTCACCATTTGCTCGGAGTGACTACGAGCAGTACTTC.